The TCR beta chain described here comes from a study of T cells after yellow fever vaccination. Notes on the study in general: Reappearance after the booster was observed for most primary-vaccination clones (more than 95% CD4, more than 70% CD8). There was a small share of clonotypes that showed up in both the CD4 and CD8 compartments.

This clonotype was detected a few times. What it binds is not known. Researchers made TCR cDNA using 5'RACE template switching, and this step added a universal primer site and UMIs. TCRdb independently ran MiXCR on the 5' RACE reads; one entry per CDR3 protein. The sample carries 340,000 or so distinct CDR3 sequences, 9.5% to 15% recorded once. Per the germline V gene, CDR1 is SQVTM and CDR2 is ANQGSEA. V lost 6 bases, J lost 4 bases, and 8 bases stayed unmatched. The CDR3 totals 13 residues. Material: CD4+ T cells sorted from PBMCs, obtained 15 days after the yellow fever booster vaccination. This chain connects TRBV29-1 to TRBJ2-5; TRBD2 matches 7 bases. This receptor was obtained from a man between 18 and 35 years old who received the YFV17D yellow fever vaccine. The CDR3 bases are TGCAGCGTGGGGATCCCGGGGGGAGAGACCCAGTACTTC. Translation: CSVGIPGGETQYF.